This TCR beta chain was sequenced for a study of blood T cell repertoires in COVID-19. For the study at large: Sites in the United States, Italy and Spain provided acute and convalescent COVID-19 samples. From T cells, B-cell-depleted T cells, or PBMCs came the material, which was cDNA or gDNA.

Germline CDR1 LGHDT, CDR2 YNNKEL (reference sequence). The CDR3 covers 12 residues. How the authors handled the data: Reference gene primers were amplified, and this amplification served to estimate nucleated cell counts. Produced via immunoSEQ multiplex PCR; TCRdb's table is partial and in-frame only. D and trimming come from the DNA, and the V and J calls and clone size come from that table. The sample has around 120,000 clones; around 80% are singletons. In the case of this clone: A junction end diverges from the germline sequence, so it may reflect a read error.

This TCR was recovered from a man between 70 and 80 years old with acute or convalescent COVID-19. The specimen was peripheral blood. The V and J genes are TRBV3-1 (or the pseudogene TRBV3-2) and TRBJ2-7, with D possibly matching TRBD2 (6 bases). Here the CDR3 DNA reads TGTGCCAGCAGCCAAGGGGGAGGAGTATCGAGCTTC. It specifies CASSQGGGVSSF.